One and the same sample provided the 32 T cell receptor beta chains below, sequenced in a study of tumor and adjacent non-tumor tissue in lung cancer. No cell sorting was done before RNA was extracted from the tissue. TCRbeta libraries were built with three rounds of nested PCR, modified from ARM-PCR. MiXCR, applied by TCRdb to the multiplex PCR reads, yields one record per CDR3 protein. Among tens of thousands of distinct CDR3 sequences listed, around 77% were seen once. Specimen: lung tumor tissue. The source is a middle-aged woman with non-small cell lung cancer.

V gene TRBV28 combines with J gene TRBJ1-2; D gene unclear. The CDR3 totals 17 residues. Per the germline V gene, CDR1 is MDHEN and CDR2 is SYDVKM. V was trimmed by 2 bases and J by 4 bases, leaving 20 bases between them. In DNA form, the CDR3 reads TGTGCCAGCAGTTTAAAGGATCTAGGCGCATATGGCTATGGCTACACCTTC. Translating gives CASSLKDLGAYGYGYTF.

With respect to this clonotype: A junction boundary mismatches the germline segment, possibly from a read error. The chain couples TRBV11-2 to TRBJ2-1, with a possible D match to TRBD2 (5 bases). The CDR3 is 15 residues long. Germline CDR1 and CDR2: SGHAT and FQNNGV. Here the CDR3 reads CDSSWVGSSFNEQFF. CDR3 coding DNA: TGTGATAGCAGCTGGGTAGGGAGCTCCTTCAATGAGCAGTTCTTC. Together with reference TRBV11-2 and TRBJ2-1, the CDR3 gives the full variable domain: EAGVAQSPRYKIIEKRQSVAFWCNPISGHATLYWYQQILGQGPKLLIQFQNNGVVDDSQLPKDRFSAERLKGVDSTLKIQPAKLEDSAVYLCDSSWVGSSFNEQFFGPGTRLTVL.

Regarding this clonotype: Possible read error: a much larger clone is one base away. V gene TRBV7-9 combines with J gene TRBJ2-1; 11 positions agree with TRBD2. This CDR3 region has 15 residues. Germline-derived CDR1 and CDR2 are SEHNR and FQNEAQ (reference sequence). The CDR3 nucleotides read TGTGCCAACAGCTTTGGGACTAGCGGTTACAATGAGCAGTTCTTC. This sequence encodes CANSFGTSGYNEQFF. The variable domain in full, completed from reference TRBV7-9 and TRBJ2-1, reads DTGVSQNPRHKITKRGQNVTFRCDPISEHNRLYWYRQTLGQGPEFLTYFQNEAQLEKSRLLSDRFSAERPKGSFSTLEIQRTEQGDSAMYLCANSFGTSGYNEQFFGPGTRLTVL.

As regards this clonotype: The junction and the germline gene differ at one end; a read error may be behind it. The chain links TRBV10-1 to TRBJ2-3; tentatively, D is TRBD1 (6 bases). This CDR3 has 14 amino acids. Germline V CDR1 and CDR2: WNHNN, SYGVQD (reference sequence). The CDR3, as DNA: TGCGCCAGCAGCGGAGAGTGGGACACAGATATGCAGTATTTT. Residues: CASSGEWDTDMQYF.

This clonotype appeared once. CDR3 loop: CANRLRVPPTGDNEQFF. The CDR3 DNA reads as TGTGCCAACAGATTAAGAGTCCCGCCGACAGGAGATAATGAGCAGTTCTTC. V gene TRBV11-1 combines with J gene TRBJ2-1; D is possibly TRBD1 (6 bases). There are 17 residues in the CDR3. The germline gives CDR1 SGHAT, CDR2 FQDESV (reference sequence). V lost 10 bases and J 7 bases, leaving 29 bases between the germline ends.

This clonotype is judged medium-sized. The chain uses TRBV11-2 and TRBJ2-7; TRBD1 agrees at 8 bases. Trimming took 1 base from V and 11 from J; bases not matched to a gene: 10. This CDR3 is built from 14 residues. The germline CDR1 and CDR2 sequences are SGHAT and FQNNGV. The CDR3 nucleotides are TGTGCCAGCAGCTTAGGGGGCTCAGGACAGGGAAAGTACTTC. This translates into CASSLGGSGQGKYF.

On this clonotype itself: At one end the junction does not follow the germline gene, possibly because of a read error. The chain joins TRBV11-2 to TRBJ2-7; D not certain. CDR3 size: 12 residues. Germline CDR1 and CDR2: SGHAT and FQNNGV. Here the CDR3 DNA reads TGTGCGAGCAGCCGGAAAGGGTTCGACCAGTACTTC. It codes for CASSRKGFDQYF.

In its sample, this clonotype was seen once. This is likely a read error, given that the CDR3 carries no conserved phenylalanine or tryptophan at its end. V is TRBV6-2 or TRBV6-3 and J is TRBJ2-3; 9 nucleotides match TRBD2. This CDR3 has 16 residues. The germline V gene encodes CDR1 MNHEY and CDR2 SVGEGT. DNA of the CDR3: TGTGCCAGCAGGGTAGGGACTAGCAGGAAAACAGATATGCAGTATCTT. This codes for CASRVGTSRKTDMQYL.

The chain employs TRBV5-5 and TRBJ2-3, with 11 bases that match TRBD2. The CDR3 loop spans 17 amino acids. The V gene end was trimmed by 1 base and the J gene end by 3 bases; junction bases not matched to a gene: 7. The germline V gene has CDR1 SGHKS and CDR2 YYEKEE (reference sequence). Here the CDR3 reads CASSLWASGGPTDTQYF. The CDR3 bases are TGTGCCAGCAGCTTGTGGGCTAGCGGGGGGCCGACAGATACGCAGTATTTT.

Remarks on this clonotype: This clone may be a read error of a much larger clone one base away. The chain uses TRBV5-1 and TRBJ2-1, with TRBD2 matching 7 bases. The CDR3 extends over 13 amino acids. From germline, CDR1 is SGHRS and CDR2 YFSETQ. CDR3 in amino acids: CARAGRPYNERFF. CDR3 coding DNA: TGCGCCCGAGCGGGACGTCCCTACAATGAGCGGTTCTTC.

The CDR3 sequence: CASSHTGTQSTQYF. In nucleotides, the CDR3 is TGTGCCAGCAGCCACACAGGCACGCAGAGTACGCAGTATTTT. The V call is TRBV11-2, the J call TRBJ2-3, with a tentative D call TRBD1 (5 bases). The V gene lost 5 bases and the J gene lost 8 bases, with 17 bases spanning the gap. This CDR3 comprises 14 residues. The germline V gene encodes CDR1 SGHAT and CDR2 FQNNGV.

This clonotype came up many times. This CDR3 is CASSKTGEEDEAFF. Written as DNA, the CDR3 is TGTGCCAGCAGCAAGACAGGGGAGGAAGATGAAGCTTTCTTT. The V and J genes are TRBV28 and TRBJ1-1, with 8 bases lining up with TRBD1. Germline V gene lookup returns CDR1 MDHEN and CDR2 SYDVKM. The CDR3 length is 14 residues. The junction had 10 bases not matched to a gene; V was cut back by 6 bases and J by 7 bases.

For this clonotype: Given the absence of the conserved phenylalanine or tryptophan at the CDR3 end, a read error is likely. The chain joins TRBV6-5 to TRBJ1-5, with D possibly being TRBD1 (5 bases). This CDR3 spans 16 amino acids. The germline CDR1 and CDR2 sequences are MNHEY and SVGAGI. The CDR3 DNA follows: TGCGCCAGCAGTTCTCTTTCCCGGGACAGCAATCAGCCCCAGCATTGT. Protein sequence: CASSSLSRDSNQPQHC.

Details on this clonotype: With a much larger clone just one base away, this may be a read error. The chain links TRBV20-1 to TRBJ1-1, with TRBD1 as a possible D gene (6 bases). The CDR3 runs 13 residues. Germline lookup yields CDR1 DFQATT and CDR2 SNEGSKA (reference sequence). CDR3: CIASGTLNTEAFF. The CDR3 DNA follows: TGCATTGCAAGTGGGACATTGAACACTGAAGCTTTCTTT.

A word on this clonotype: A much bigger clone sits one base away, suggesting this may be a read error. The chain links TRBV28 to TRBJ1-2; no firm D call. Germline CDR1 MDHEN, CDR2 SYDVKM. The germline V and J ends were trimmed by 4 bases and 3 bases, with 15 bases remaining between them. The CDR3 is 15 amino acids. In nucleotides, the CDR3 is TGTGCCAGCAGTTGGGAGAGACACGGAGACTATGGCTACACCTTC. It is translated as CASSWERHGDYGYTF.

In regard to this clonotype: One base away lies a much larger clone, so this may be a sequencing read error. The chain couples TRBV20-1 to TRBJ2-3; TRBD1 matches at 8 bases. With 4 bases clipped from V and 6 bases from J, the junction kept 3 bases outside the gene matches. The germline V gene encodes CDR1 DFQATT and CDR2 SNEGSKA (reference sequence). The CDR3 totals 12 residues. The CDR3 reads CSAMDRVDTQYF. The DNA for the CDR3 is TGCAGTGCTATGGACAGGGTTGATACGCAGTATTTT.

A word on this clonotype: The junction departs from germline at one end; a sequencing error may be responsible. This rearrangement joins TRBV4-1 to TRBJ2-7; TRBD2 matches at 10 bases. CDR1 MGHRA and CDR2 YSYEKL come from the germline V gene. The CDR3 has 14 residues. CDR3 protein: CPSSLTSGAYEQYF. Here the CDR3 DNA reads TGCCCCAGCAGCCTAACTAGCGGGGCCTACGAGCAGTACTTC.

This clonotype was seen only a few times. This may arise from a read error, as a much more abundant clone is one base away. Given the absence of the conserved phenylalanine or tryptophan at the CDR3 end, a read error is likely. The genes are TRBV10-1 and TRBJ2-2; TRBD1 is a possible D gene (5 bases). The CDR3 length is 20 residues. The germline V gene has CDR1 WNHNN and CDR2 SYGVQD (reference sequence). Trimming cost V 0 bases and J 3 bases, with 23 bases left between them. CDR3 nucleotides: TGCGCCAGCAGTGAGTCGAGAATAGGGGTTTCCCAAATTTACACCGGGGAGCTGTTTCTT. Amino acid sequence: CASSESRIGVSQIYTGELFL.

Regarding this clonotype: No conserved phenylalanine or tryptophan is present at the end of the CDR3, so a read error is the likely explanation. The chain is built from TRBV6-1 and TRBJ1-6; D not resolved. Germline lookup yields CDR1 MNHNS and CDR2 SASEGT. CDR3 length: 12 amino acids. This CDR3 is CTSSGTNSPLHI. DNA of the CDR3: TGTACCAGCAGTGGAACTAATTCACCCCTCCACATT.

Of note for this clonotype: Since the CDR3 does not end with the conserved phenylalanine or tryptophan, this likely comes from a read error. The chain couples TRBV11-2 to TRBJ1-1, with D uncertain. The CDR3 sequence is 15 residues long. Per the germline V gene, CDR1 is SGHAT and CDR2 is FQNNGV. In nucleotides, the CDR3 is TGTGCCAGCAGTTTAGTATCAGGACCGACCACTGAAGCTTTCTAT. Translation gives CASSLVSGPTTEAFY.

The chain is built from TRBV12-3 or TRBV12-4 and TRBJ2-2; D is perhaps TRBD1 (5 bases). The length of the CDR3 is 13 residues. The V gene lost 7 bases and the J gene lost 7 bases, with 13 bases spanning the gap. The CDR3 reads CASNSTDIGELFF. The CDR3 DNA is TGTGCCAGCAATTCTACGGACATCGGGGAGCTGTTTTTT.

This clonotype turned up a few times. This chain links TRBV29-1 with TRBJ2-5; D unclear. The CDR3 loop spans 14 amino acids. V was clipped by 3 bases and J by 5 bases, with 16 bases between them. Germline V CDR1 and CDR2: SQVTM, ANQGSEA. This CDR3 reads CSVDRVGNVETQYF. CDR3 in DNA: TGCAGCGTTGACCGGGTGGGGAATGTGGAGACCCAGTACTTC.

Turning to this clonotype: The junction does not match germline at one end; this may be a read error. Here the CDR3 DNA reads TGTGCCAACAGCCGGACAGGAGGCAATGAGCAGTTCTTC. This translates into CANSRTGGNEQFF. This chain uses TRBV4-2 with TRBJ2-1, with TRBD1 matching 7 bases. The CDR3 sequence is 13 residues long. Looked up from germline, CDR1 is LGHNA and CDR2 is YNFKEQ.

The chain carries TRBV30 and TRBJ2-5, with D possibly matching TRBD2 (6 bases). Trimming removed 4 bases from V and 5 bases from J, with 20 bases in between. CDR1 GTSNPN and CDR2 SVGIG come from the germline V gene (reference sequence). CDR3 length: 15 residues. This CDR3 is CAWNPLRRVGETQYF. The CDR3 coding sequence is TGTGCCTGGAATCCACTTCGGAGGGTAGGGGAGACCCAGTACTTC. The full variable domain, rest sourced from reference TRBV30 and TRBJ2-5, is SQTIHQWPATLVQPVGSPLSLECTVEGTSNPNLYWYRQAAGRGLQLLFYSVGIGQISSEVPQNLSASRPQDRQFILSSKKLLLSDSGFYLCAWNPLRRVGETQYFGPGTRLLVL.

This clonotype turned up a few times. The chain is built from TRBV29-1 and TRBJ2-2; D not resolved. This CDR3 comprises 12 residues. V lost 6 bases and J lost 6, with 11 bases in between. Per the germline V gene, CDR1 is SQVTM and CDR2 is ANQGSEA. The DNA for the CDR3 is TGCAGCGTAGTAGTGTTCGCCGGGGAGCTGTTTTTT. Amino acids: CSVVVFAGELFF.

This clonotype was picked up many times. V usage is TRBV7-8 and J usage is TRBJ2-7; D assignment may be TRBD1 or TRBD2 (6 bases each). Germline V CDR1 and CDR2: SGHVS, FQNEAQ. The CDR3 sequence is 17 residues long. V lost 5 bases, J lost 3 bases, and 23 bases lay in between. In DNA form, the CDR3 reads TGTGCCAGCAGCCCTAACACGGGGGCTGGCACTCACTACGAGCAGTACTTC. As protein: CASSPNTGAGTHYEQYF.

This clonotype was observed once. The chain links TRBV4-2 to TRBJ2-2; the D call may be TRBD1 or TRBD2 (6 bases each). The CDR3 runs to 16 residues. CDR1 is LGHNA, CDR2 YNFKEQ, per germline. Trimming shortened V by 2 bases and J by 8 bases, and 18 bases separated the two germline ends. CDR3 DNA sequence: TGTGCCAGCAGCCAAAGCCTAGCGTGGGGGCAAGGGGAGCTGTTTTTT. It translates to CASSQSLAWGQGELFF.

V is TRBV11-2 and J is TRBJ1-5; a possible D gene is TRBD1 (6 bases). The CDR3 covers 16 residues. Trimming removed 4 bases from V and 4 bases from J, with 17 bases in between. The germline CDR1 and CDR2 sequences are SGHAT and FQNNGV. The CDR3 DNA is TGTGCCAGCAGCTATTGGGGACATGATAGTAATCAGCCCCAGCATTTT. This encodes CASSYWGHDSNQPQHF.

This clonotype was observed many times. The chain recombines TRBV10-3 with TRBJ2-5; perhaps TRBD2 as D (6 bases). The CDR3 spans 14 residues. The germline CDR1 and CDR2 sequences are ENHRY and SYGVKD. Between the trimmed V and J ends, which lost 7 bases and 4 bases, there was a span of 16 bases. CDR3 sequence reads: CAINDGDLPETQYF. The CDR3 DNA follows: TGTGCCATCAACGATGGGGACTTACCAGAGACCCAGTACTTC.

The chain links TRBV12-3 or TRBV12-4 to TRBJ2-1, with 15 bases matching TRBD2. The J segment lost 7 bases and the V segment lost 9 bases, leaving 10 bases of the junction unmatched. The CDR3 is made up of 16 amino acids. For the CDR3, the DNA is TGTGCCAGGGGGAGGACTAGCGGGGGGGCCGGGAATGAGCAGTTCTTC. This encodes CARGRTSGGAGNEQFF.

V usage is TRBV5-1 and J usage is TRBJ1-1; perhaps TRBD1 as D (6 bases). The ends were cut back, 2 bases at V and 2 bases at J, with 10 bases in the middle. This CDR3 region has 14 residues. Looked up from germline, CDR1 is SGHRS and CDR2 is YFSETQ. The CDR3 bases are TGCGCCAGCAGCTTCAGGGGCCCCAACACTGAAGCTTTCTTT. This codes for CASSFRGPNTEAFF.

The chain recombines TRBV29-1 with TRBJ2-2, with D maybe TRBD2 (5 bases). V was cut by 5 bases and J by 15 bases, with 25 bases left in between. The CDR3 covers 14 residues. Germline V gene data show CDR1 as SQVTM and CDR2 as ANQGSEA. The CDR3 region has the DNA TGCAGCGTTACTGAGAGGGCGAACACCGGGGATTTGTTTTTT. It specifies CSVTERANTGDLFF.